Here is one TCR beta chain with its context. Its specificity is not known. These data come from a study of cytomegalovirus exposure and HLA in healthy donors. About the research overall: Among over 300 genotyped donors, around 80% fell in the Caucasian-associated ancestry cluster.

PCR was performed using 60 Vbeta and 13 Jbeta primers. Clones were sequenced by immunoSEQ multiplex PCR, and TCRdb holds only the in-frame ones, with some missing. The sample has roughly 97,000 clones; roughly 79% are singletons. Broader study findings: There were several of the most significant clusters that appeared linked to common viral pathogens in a later analysis. TCR beta chain V- and J-gene trimming was linked, in a later analysis, to a missense variant in DCLRE1C.

Germline CDR1 reads KGHSH; CDR2 reads LQKENI. The germline V and J ends were trimmed by 6 bases and 4 bases, with 18 bases remaining between them. This CDR3 comprises 15 residues. Input material: PBMCs. The sequence was collected from a man aged 60-69 years in good health and CMV-seropositive. The genes are TRBV18 and TRBJ1-2; D gene unclear. CDR3 protein: CASSPTDFPSYGYTF. DNA of the CDR3: TGTGCCAGCTCCCCGACGGACTTCCCGAGCTATGGCTACACCTTC. Looking up the rest from reference TRBV18 and TRBJ1-2 gives the full variable domain: NAGVMQNPRHLVRRRGQEARLRCSPMKGHSHVYWYRQLPEEGLKFMVYLQKENIIDESGMPKERFSAEFPKEGPSILRIQQVVRGDSAAYFCASSPTDFPSYGYTFGSGTRLTVV.